This T cell receptor beta chain was obtained from a study of PD-1 blockade in mismatch repair-deficient tumors. V lost 3 bases, J lost 1 base, and 5 bases stayed unmatched. The CDR3 is 15 amino acids. Germline-derived CDR1 and CDR2 are LGHNA and YSLEER. The assay was immunoSEQ multiplex PCR, and TCRdb's table has in-frame clones only and misses some. Of tens of thousands of clones in the sample, 78% were seen once. This clonotype was sampled from an adult with mismatch repair-deficient cancer. The V gene is TRBV4-3, the J gene TRBJ2-7; 8 bases map to TRBD1. The material sequenced was peripheral blood, taken 4 weeks after starting pembrolizumab. DNA for the CDR3: TGCGCCAGCAGCCAGTCGACAGGGGTTTCCTACGAGCAGTACTTC. It encodes CASSQSTGVSYEQYF.